These 21 T cell receptor beta chains were sequenced from one sample in a study of blood T cell repertoires in COVID-19. TCRdb's copy holds only in-frame clones and misses some; the assay was immunoSEQ multiplex PCR. Seen here are 250,000 to 350,000 clones, around 90% observed once, and the top ten hold roughly 7.3%. Sequencing was done on a sample of peripheral blood. The receptors derive from a woman aged 25 to 39 with COVID-19, enrolled during active disease.

The chain employs TRBV24-1 and TRBJ2-1, with 7 bases identical to TRBD1. This CDR3 has 15 residues. From germline, CDR1 is KGHDR and CDR2 SFDVKD. J gave up 5 bases and V 3 bases, and 6 bases lay outside the gene matches. The CDR3 here is CATSDGTVLNNEQFF. The CDR3 DNA is TGTGCCACCAGTGATGGGACAGTACTGAACAATGAGCAGTTCTTC.

The chain carries TRBV24-1 and TRBJ2-6, with TRBD1 matching over 8 bases. J was trimmed by 0 bases and V by 9 bases; bases with no gene match: 6. The length of the CDR3 is 16 residues. CDR1 KGHDR and CDR2 SFDVKD come from the germline V gene. CDR3 bases: TGTGCCACCTCAGGGACAGGTGCCTCTGGGGCCAACGTCCTGACTTTC. Translation gives CATSGTGASGANVLTF.

This sequence joins TRBV28 and TRBJ1-1, with TRBD1 matching over 7 bases. The CDR3 runs to 16 residues. Per the germline V gene, CDR1 is MDHEN and CDR2 is SYDVKM. V dropped 6 bases and J dropped 2; count of bases not matched to a gene: 12. The chain's CDR3 is CASSPPRGWSNTEAFF. Written as DNA, the CDR3 is TGTGCCAGCAGCCCGCCCAGGGGGTGGTCTAACACTGAAGCTTTCTTT.

The chain is built from TRBV11-1 and TRBJ1-1; tentative D call: TRBD1 (6 bases). Deletions cut 0 bases from V and 7 bases from J, with 12 bases between. CDR3 length equals 14 residues. The germline gives CDR1 SGHAT, CDR2 FQDESV (reference sequence). The CDR3 spells CASSLALGASEAFF. The CDR3 DNA reads TGTGCCAGCAGCTTAGCACTGGGGGCGAGTGAAGCTTTCTTT.

The chain joins TRBV28 to TRBJ2-2, with D unclear. CDR3 size: 16 residues. The V gene's germline CDR1 is MDHEN and CDR2 SYDVKM. The V and J ends lost 8 bases and 1 base respectively, with 17 bases between them. This CDR3 is CASYKFAAKNTGELFF. CDR3 DNA sequence: TGTGCCAGCTACAAATTTGCGGCGAAGAACACCGGGGAGCTGTTTTTT. Full variable domain (missing parts from reference TRBV28 and TRBJ2-2): DVKVTQSSRYLVKRTGEKVFLECVQDMDHENMFWYRQDPGLGLRLIYFSYDVKMKEKGDIPEGYSVSREKKERFSLILESASTNQTSMYLCASYKFAAKNTGELFFGEGSRLTVL.

The rearrangement joins TRBV30 to TRBJ2-5; no clear D. The CDR3 extends over 13 amino acids. From germline, CDR1 is GTSNPN and CDR2 SVGIG (reference sequence). V gave up 0 bases and J gave up 0 bases, with 5 bases separating them. The CDR3 is CAWSVLDQETQYF. CDR3 nucleotide sequence: TGTGCCTGGAGTGTACTCGACCAAGAGACCCAGTACTTC.

This clone came up once. The chain couples TRBV3-1 (or the pseudogene TRBV3-2) to TRBJ2-3; D might be TRBD2 (6 bases). Germline V CDR1 and CDR2: LGHDT, YNNKEL (reference sequence). The CDR3 is 17 residues long. V lost 4 bases and J 1 base, leaving 18 bases between the germline ends. The CDR3 DNA reads as TGTGCCAGCAGCCCCCGTGATTGGTCTAGCGGCACAGATACGCAGTATTTT. As protein: CASSPRDWSSGTDTQYF.

The V call is TRBV6-2 or TRBV6-3, the J call TRBJ2-2; TRBD2 is a possible D gene (5 bases). This CDR3 contains 14 residues. Germline values: CDR1 MNHEY, CDR2 SVGEGT. Between the trimmed V and J ends, which lost 4 bases and 10 bases, there was a span of 16 bases. CDR3: CASSFGLTRMELFF. The CDR3 nucleotides read TGTGCCAGCAGTTTTGGACTGACCCGTATGGAGCTGTTTTTT.

The chain joins TRBV14 to TRBJ1-4; 11 nucleotides match TRBD1. With V trimmed by 1 base and J by 7 bases, 2 bases remained unmatched. Germline values: CDR1 SGHDN, CDR2 FVKESK. The CDR3 has 15 residues. The CDR3 spells CASSQGTGGREKLFF. CDR3 coding DNA: TGTGCCAGCAGCCAAGGGACAGGGGGCCGTGAAAAACTGTTTTTT.

A note on this clone: The sample carries other DNA sequences with the same CDR3. This chain joins TRBV12-3 or TRBV12-4 and TRBJ2-5, with D uncertain. The CDR3 runs 11 residues. The V gene lost 3 bases and the J gene lost 5 bases, with 4 bases spanning the gap. The CDR3 region is CASSFSETQYF. Written as DNA, the CDR3 is TGTGCCAGCAGTTTTTCGGAGACCCAGTACTTC.

This sequence joins TRBV9 and TRBJ1-5; no clear D. V lost 0 bases and J lost 3, with 7 bases in between. The CDR3 has 14 amino acids. Germline CDR1 and CDR2: SGDLS and YYNGEE. Written as DNA, the CDR3 is TGTGCCAGCAGCGTAGGACAAACCAATCAGCCCCAGCATTTT. Translation gives CASSVGQTNQPQHF. The variable domain in full, completed from reference TRBV9 and TRBJ1-5, reads DSGVTQTPKHLITATGQRVTLRCSPRSGDLSVYWYQQSLDQGLQFLIQYYNGEERAKGNILERFSAQQFPDLHSELNLSSLELGDSALYFCASSVGQTNQPQHFGDGTRLSIL.

This clone appeared once. The chain combines TRBV15 with TRBJ2-7; tentatively, D is TRBD1 (6 bases). The CDR3 loop spans 15 amino acids. V was cut by 0 bases and J by 2 bases, with 11 bases left in between. From germline, CDR1 is LNHNV and CDR2 YYDKDF (reference sequence). The CDR3 region is CATSRDPGATYEQYF. The DNA of the CDR3 is TGTGCCACCAGCAGAGATCCAGGGGCCACCTACGAGCAGTACTTC.

The chain joins TRBV11-2 to TRBJ1-3; 7 nucleotides match TRBD1. There are 17 residues in the CDR3. J was trimmed by 2 bases and V by 1 base; bases with no gene match: 8. From germline, CDR1 is SGHAT and CDR2 FQNNGV. The CDR3 DNA reads TGTGCCAGCAGCTTAGGTTTCGGGCAGGGGGCTGGAAACACCATATATTTT. Its translation: CASSLGFGQGAGNTIYF.

This clone is a singleton in its sample. V is TRBV9 and J is TRBJ2-1; TRBD2 matches 9 bases. Germline lookup yields CDR1 SGDLS and CDR2 YYNGEE. V shed 2 bases, J shed 6 bases, and the junction held 9 bases outside the gene matches. The CDR3 is 16 residues long. The CDR3 loop is CASSVRPGLAPNEQFF. CDR3 in DNA: TGTGCCAGCAGCGTGAGGCCGGGACTAGCACCCAATGAGCAGTTCTTC. Full variable domain (missing parts from reference TRBV9 and TRBJ2-1): DSGVTQTPKHLITATGQRVTLRCSPRSGDLSVYWYQQSLDQGLQFLIQYYNGEERAKGNILERFSAQQFPDLHSELNLSSLELGDSALYFCASSVRPGLAPNEQFFGPGTRLTVL.

The sample holds one count of this clone. J is TRBJ2-5 and V is TRBV4-3, with 7 bases that match TRBD2. CDR3 length: 16 amino acids. The J segment lost 2 bases and the V segment lost 0 bases, leaving 6 bases of the junction unmatched. CDR1 LGHNA and CDR2 YSLEER come from the germline V gene. DNA of the CDR3: TGCGCCAGCAGCCAAGAGCAGCTAGCGGCACAAGAGACCCAGTACTTC. Translating gives CASSQEQLAAQETQYF.

The V and J genes are TRBV7-9 and TRBJ2-2; D possibly corresponds to TRBD2 (5 bases). Looked up from germline, CDR1 is SEHNR and CDR2 is FQNEAQ (reference sequence). The CDR3 length is 13 residues. V was trimmed by 2 bases and J by 4 bases, leaving 5 bases between them. CDR3 DNA sequence: TGTGCCAGCAGCTTAAGCGGCACCGGGGAGCTGTTTTTT. Translating gives CASSLSGTGELFF.

The chain couples TRBV18 to TRBJ1-2; perhaps TRBD1 as D (6 bases). The CDR3 is 13 residues long. The germline CDR1 and CDR2 sequences are KGHSH and LQKENI. The V end lost 3 bases, the J end lost 4 bases, and 9 bases lay between the germline ends. The CDR3 region is CASSPQDSYGYTF. CDR3 nucleotides: TGTGCCAGCTCACCCCAGGACAGCTATGGCTACACCTTC. The full variable domain, its missing parts supplied by reference TRBV18 and TRBJ1-2, is NAGVMQNPRHLVRRRGQEARLRCSPMKGHSHVYWYRQLPEEGLKFMVYLQKENIIDESGMPKERFSAEFPKEGPSILRIQQVVRGDSAAYFCASSPQDSYGYTFGSGTRLTVV.

CDR3 region: CATSRERRETQYF. For the CDR3, the DNA is TGTGCCACCAGCAGAGAGCGGAGGGAGACCCAGTACTTC. V is TRBV15 and J is TRBJ2-5, with D possibly matching TRBD2 (5 bases). The V gene lost 0 bases and the J gene lost 5 bases, with 7 bases spanning the gap. The germline V gene encodes CDR1 LNHNV and CDR2 YYDKDF (reference sequence). The CDR3 contains 13 residues.

The chain couples TRBV30 to TRBJ2-1; maybe TRBD2 (6 bases). The CDR3 is 11 residues long. V lost 2 bases, J lost 9 bases, and 8 bases lay in between. Germline lookup yields CDR1 GTSNPN and CDR2 SVGIG (reference sequence). The CDR3 bases are TGTGCCTGGAGTCCGCGGGGTGAGCAGTTCTTC. Encoded protein: CAWSPRGEQFF.

The chain carries TRBV7-2 and TRBJ1-5; D unclear. Germline CDR1 reads SGHTA; CDR2 reads FQGNSA. The CDR3 runs to 11 residues. V was pared by 5 bases and J by 4 bases, with 3 bases between. CDR3 nucleotide sequence: TGTGCCAGCAGCCAAAATCAGCCCCAGCATTTT. Translated, it gives CASSQNQPQHF.

This chain connects TRBV5-1 to TRBJ2-7; 12 bases are a match to TRBD2. Germline V lookup: CDR1 SGHRS, CDR2 YFSETQ. Germline trimming cut 4 bases from V and 0 bases from J; bases unmatched to any gene: 8. CDR3 length: 17 amino acids. Here the CDR3 reads CASSPNLAGGSSYEQYF. The CDR3 nucleotides are TGCGCCAGCAGCCCGAACCTAGCGGGAGGGAGCTCCTACGAGCAGTACTTC.